This T cell receptor beta chain came from a study of identifying expanded T cells in peripheral blood (dated by TCRdb to about 2019). As for the study more broadly: Technical replicates were generated by sequencing separate aliquots of the same genomic DNA pool, and four replicates were compared pairwise.

From the cysteine through the phenylalanine, the CDR3 covers 12 amino acids. Only the CDR3 DNA stays, 36 bases, in frame from base 1. Trimming at the junction amounts to 5 bases on V and 0 bases on J, and the germline ends lie 7 bases apart. According to the germline V gene, CDR1 reads SQVTM and CDR2 reads ANQGSEA. General findings and caveats noted by the study authors: Across all healthy-donor time intervals, the beta-binomial model significantly lowered both the number of clones called differentially abundant and the false-positive rate. Across all healthy donors, variance in clone template counts between approximately two-week samples was found to increase significantly with total template count. The authors expected biological variance in healthy repertoires might increase further over much longer intervals such as months to years. Between technical replicates the binomial model flagged approximately 1.2 differentially abundant clones, whereas over roughly two weeks the binomial model flagged about 15 and over approximately 4 weeks 19 to 20.

TCRbeta CDR3 regions were profiled by bias-controlled multiplex PCR amplification of genomic DNA with the immunoSEQ Assay. Regarding the original processing steps: The absolute abundance of each unique TCRbeta CDR3 region was quantified after sequences were collapsed and filtered. Two models were used to test differential abundance: a binomial model (Fisher-equivalent) and a beta-binomial model that adds time-dependent variance fitted from healthy donors. Clones with fewer than 5 combined templates were removed, and differential abundance was called for clones with a Benjamini-Hochberg FDR below 0.01. In the beta-binomial model, variance was expressed as a function of the total template count across the two samples, in the form v = (b*log(k)+a)^2. This is the immuneACCESS table as TCRdb keeps it, with only in-frame sequences that have V and J called. A part of the clones is gone; compared with another copy, unresolved V genes explain less than half, and the rest is unexplained. Clone size and V and J calls were adopted from that table, with D and trimming inferred from the DNA. The sample contains approximately 83,000 clones, roughly 84% of them found a single time. The ten most abundant clones make up around 4.5% of the sample.

In regard to this clone: This clone's antigen is unknown. No qualities accompany the bases; no much larger clone lies one base away.

During the collection period, no infections or other immune events were recorded for the healthy donors. To calibrate time-dependent variance in a beta-binomial model of T-cell clone differential abundance, blood repertoires from healthy donors were used as a training cohort. The training cohort was composed of around ten healthy donors, 3 female and 7 male. Donor ages ranged from about 25 to 64 years, with an average of roughly 40 years. Whole blood was collected from each healthy donor at three time points spaced two weeks apart and obtained from a commercial supplier. For immunosequencing, genomic DNA was extracted from unsorted whole blood.

The sample comprised blood. The rearranged chain carries TRBV29-1 and TRBJ1-1; a weak D assignment points to TRBD1 (5 bases agree). The TCR was taken from a person aged 18 to 75 in good health. The CDR3 protein: CSVRDLNTEAFF. The DNA sequence is TGCAGCGTTCGGGACCTGAACACTGAAGCTTTCTTT.